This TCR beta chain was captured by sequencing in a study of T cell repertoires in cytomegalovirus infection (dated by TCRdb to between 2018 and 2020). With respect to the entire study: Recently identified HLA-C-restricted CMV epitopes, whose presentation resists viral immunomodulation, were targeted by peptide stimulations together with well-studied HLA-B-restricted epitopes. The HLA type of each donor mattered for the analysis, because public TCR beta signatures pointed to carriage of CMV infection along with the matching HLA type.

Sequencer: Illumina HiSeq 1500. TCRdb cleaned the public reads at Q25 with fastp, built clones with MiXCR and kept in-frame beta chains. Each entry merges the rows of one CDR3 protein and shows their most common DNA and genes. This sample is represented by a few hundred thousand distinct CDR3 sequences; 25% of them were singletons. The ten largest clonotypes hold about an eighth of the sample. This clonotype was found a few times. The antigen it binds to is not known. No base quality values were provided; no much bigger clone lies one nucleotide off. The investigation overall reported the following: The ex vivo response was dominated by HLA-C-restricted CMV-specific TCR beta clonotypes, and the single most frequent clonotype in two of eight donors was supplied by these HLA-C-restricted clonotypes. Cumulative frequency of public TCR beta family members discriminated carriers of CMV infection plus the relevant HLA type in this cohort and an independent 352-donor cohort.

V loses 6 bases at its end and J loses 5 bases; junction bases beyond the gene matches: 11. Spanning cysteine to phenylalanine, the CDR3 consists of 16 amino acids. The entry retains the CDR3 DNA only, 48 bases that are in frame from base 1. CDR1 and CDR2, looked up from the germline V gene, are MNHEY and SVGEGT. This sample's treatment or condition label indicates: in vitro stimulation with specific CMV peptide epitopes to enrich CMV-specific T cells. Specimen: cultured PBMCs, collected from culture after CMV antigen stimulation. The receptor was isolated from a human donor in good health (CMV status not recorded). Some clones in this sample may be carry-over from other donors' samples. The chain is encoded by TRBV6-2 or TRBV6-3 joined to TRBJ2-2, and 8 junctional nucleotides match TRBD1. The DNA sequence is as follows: TGTGCCAGCAGCTACCGAGGACAGGGCCGGACCGGGGAGCTGTTTTTT. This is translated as CASSYRGQGRTGELFF.